Below, 3 T cell receptor beta chains from the same sample are listed, as sequenced in a study of shared clonotypes between healthy human individuals. Sequencing was performed with immunoSEQ multiplex PCR; in TCRdb, only in-frame clones are kept and a portion is missing. The data contain 950,000 to 1,300,000 clones, around 76% of them singletons. Material: memory CD4+ T cells sorted from blood. Subset meaning: CD45RA-negative fraction. These receptors all stem from a man between 18 and 35 years old in good health.

This chain joins TRBV19 and TRBJ1-1; D not certain. The V end was cut by 3 bases, the J end by 0 bases, with 8 bases between. There are 14 residues in the CDR3. The germline gives CDR1 LNHDA, CDR2 SQIVND (reference sequence). The CDR3 DNA follows: TGTGCCAGTAGTATGTATCAGATGAACACTGAAGCTTTCTTT. It yields the protein CASSMYQMNTEAFF.

The V call is TRBV6-5, the J call TRBJ1-1; D ambiguous. CDR1 MNHEY and CDR2 SVGAGI come from the germline V gene. The CDR3 extends over 15 amino acids. Trimming stripped 4 bases from V and 1 base from J, with 13 bases between. The CDR3 protein is CASSSRPDPNTEAFF. CDR3 coding DNA: TGTGCCAGCAGTTCCCGACCGGACCCGAACACTGAAGCTTTCTTT.

As concerns this clone: The same CDR3 is also encoded by other DNA sequences in this sample. J is TRBJ2-3 and V is TRBV9; 7 positions agree with TRBD2. This CDR3 contains 15 residues. After removal of 3 bases from V and 0 bases from J, the junction contained 4 bases not matched to a gene. Germline lookup yields CDR1 SGDLS and CDR2 YYNGEE. The CDR3 reads CASSAGGGSTDTQYF. As DNA, the CDR3 is TGTGCCAGCAGCGCGGGCGGGGGAAGCACAGATACGCAGTATTTT.